The clone carrying this T cell receptor (beta chain) was counted only a few times. Its antigen remains unknown. The germline gives CDR1 SGHVS, CDR2 FQNEAQ. The CDR3 spans 17 residues. V lost 5 bases, J lost 3 bases, and 11 bases stayed unmatched. The data belong to a study of T-cell memory formation after mild COVID-19. Overall study findings and caveats: Pre-infection memory carried some responding clones, suggesting that cross-reactive memory joined.

MiXCR was run by TCRdb on the 5' RACE reads, yielding one entry per CDR3 protein. The profile shows roughly 450,000 distinct CDR3 sequences, around a sixth of them singletons. The TCR was taken from an adult woman who had mild COVID-19 (a few samples of this study predate the infection). Cell type and time point are not known. Specimen: PBMCs or a T cell subset sorted from them (not recorded which). The chain recombines TRBV7-8 with TRBJ2-3, with TRBD1 matching over 10 bases. DNA for the CDR3: TGTGCCAGCAGCCTCTCTGGACAGGGGGGGAGGACAGATACGCAGTATTTT. Translating gives CASSLSGQGGRTDTQYF. The full variable domain, its missing parts supplied by reference TRBV7-8 and TRBJ2-3, is GAGVSQSPRYKVAKRGQDVALRCDPISGHVSLFWYQQALGQGPEFLTYFQNEAQLDKSGLPSDRFFAERPEGSVSTLKIQRTQQEDSAVYLCASSLSGQGGRTDTQYFGPGTRLTVL.